One T cell receptor (beta chain) is described in this entry. V dropped 4 bases and J dropped 1 base, with 17 bases sitting between them. CDR1 is SEHNR, CDR2 FQNEAQ, per germline (reference sequence). The CDR3 contains 16 residues. The data belong to a study of glioma-infiltrating T cells after dendritic cell vaccination. Study summary: Glioblastoma patients came from Phase I and II dendritic cell vaccination trials. Dendritic cells derived from monocytes and pulsed with autologous tumor lysate formed the vaccine. At biweekly intervals, patients got three intradermal dendritic cell vaccine injections.

Clones were sequenced by immunoSEQ multiplex PCR, and TCRdb holds only the in-frame ones, with some missing. This repertoire shows 65,000 to 80,000 clones, roughly 79% found once; its top ten account for 7% to 9.5%. The sample was blood, taken before dendritic cell vaccination. The sequence came from a human donor with glioblastoma. The chain recombines TRBV7-9 with TRBJ2-7; no definite D call. CDR3 coding DNA: TGTGCCAGCAGCTCCGTGACATATCCCTCTTCCTACGAGCAGTACTTC. This codes for CASSSVTYPSSYEQYF. Drawing the rest from reference TRBV7-9 and TRBJ2-7, the complete variable domain is DTGVSQNPRHKITKRGQNVTFRCDPISEHNRLYWYRQTLGQGPEFLTYFQNEAQLEKSRLLSDRFSAERPKGSFSTLEIQRTEQGDSAMYLCASSSVTYPSSYEQYFGPGTRLTVT.